The sequence of this T cell receptor beta chain was determined in a study of T cell repertoires in cytomegalovirus infection. TCRdb used MiXCR to reprocess the reads, holding one entry per CDR3 protein. This table has some 600,000 distinct CDR3 sequences, approximately 24% appearing once. The germline CDR1 and CDR2 sequences are SGHVS and FNYEAQ. Trimming cost V 1 base and J 1 base; bases outside gene matches: 7. The CDR3 has 18 residues. The sequence derives from a human donor in good health (CMV status not recorded). Some clones in this sample may be carry-over from other donors' samples. This rearrangement joins TRBV7-6 to TRBJ2-1, with 10 bases lining up with TRBD2. Sequenced sample: CD8+ T cells from PBMCs. This chain's CDR3 is CASSLVSGGAKSYNEQFF. The CDR3 DNA follows: TGTGCCAGCAGCTTAGTCAGCGGGGGGGCGAAGTCCTACAATGAGCAGTTCTTC. Based on the CDR3 plus reference TRBV7-6 and TRBJ2-1, the full variable domain is GAGVSQSPRYKVTKRGQDVALRCDPISGHVSLYWYRQALGQGPEFLTYFNYEAQQDKSGLPNDRFSAERPEGSISTLTIQRTEQRDSAMYRCASSLVSGGAKSYNEQFFGPGTRLTVL.